The TCR beta chain described here comes from a study of CD8 T cells in ankylosing spondylitis. This clonotype was picked up many times. The antigen remains undetermined. Broader study findings: Disease-linked clones had a CD8+ phenotype and relatively low frequency in peripheral blood. In ankylosing spondylitis blood, a motif of seven to nine highly homologous TCR beta variants appeared characteristic. Researchers reportedly found disease-linked clones significantly enriched in matched ankylosing spondylitis synovial fluid. In reactive arthritis synovial fluid and blood, some motif variants had been reported before.

TCRdb reprocessed the 5' RACE reads via MiXCR and lists one record per CDR3 protein. The data contain fewer than 200,000 distinct CDR3 sequences, 15% to 20% of them singletons. CDR3 length: 15 amino acids. The ends lost 2 bases at V and 10 bases at J; junction bases unmatched: 3. The origin of this receptor is a male donor aged 10-29 years with ankylosing spondylitis or in good health (not recorded which). The chain employs TRBV12-3 or TRBV12-4 and TRBJ2-1, with 15 bases fitting TRBD2. Sequences were obtained from blood, either unsorted or a sorted T cell fraction (not recorded which). CDR3 sequence reads: CASSLRGTSGGEQFF. CDR3 bases: TGTGCCAGCAGTTTAAGGGGGACTAGCGGGGGGGAGCAGTTCTTC.